These 19 T cell receptor beta chains were sequenced from one sample in a study of T cells after yellow fever vaccination. Each CDR3 protein is one row after TCRdb ran MiXCR on the 5' RACE reads. The sample includes some 250,000 distinct CDR3 sequences, around 3.5% of them seen just once. This specimen was PBMCs, taken 15 days after the yellow fever booster vaccination. The receptors originated from a man aged 18-30 years who received the YFV17D yellow fever vaccine.

This clonotype was counted at least ten times. The chain is built from TRBV12-3 or TRBV12-4 and TRBJ2-5, with TRBD2 matching over 8 bases. The CDR3 consists of 14 residues. V gave up 0 bases and J gave up 7 bases; unmatched junction bases: 4. The CDR3 nucleotides read TGTGCCAGCAGTTTAGCGGCCGGGGGGGGGACCCAGTACTTC. Its translation: CASSLAAGGGTQYF.

In its sample, this clonotype was seen many times. The gene calls are TRBV3-1 and TRBJ2-3; 12 bases fit TRBD2. Germline V CDR1 and CDR2: LGHDT, YNNKEL (reference sequence). Trimming cost V 1 base and J 8 bases; bases outside gene matches: 7. This CDR3 comprises 16 residues. The CDR3 spells CASSQGTSGVQGTQYF. Written as DNA, the CDR3 is TGTGCCAGCAGCCAAGGGACTAGCGGGGTACAGGGTACGCAGTATTTT.

This clonotype was counted many times. The chain uses TRBV4-3 and TRBJ2-4, with 11 bases aligning to TRBD1. CDR3 size: 18 residues. Germline V gene lookup returns CDR1 LGHNA and CDR2 YSLEER. V lost 1 base and J lost 2; bases outside the gene matches: 7. CDR3 protein: CASSQARTGGWSKNIQYF. DNA for the CDR3: TGCGCCAGCAGCCAAGCCCGGACAGGGGGCTGGTCCAAAAACATTCAGTACTTC.

Many counts were recorded for this clonotype. The chain employs TRBV28 and TRBJ2-4; 7 bases line up with TRBD1. Germline V gives CDR1 MDHEN, CDR2 SYDVKM. This CDR3 is 15 amino acids long. J lost 8 bases, V lost 4 bases, and 11 bases had no gene match. As DNA, the CDR3 is TGTGCCAGCAGTTCCGGACAGGCCAAGGGGGACATTCAGTACTTC. It specifies CASSSGQAKGDIQYF.

The table lists this clonotype with many counts. J is TRBJ2-7 and V is TRBV5-4, with D possibly being TRBD2 (6 bases). The germline gives CDR1 SGHNT, CDR2 YYREEE (reference sequence). The CDR3 is 14 residues long. V was cut by 0 bases and J by 7 bases, with 14 bases left in between. The CDR3 region has the DNA TGTGCCAGCAGCTTGGGGGTCTCCGCGGGGGAGCAGTACTTC. The encoded protein is CASSLGVSAGEQYF.

This clonotype has ten or more counts. The chain recombines TRBV7-2 with TRBJ1-2, with 7 positions matching TRBD1. CDR1 is SGHTA and CDR2 is FQGNSA in the germline V gene. The CDR3 consists of 14 residues. The V gene end was trimmed by 4 bases and the J gene end by 6 bases; junction bases not matched to a gene: 8. The CDR3 DNA reads as TGTGCCAGCAGCTACAGGGGATCCTTAGATGGCTACACCTTC. Residues: CASSYRGSLDGYTF.

This clonotype showed up just a few times. The chain joins TRBV6-2 or TRBV6-3 to TRBJ2-2; tentatively, D is TRBD1 (6 bases). CDR1 is MNHEY, CDR2 SVGEGT, per germline. This CDR3 contains 15 residues. V was trimmed by 4 bases and J by 4 bases, leaving 13 bases between them. The CDR3 sequence: CASSWIGQTTGELFF. In nucleotides, the CDR3 is TGTGCCAGCAGTTGGATCGGACAGACCACCGGGGAGCTGTTTTTT.

This clonotype was detected many times. The chain uses TRBV12-3 or TRBV12-4 and TRBJ2-1, with D perhaps TRBD1 (5 bases). The CDR3 is 14 amino acids. The germline V and J ends were trimmed by 3 bases and 1 base, with 7 bases remaining between them. Written as DNA, the CDR3 is TGTGCCAGCAGTTTGCCAGGGTCCTACAATGAGCAGTTCTTC. Translated: CASSLPGSYNEQFF.

This clonotype was found many times. J is TRBJ1-2 and V is TRBV6-5; 8 nucleotides match TRBD1. The CDR3 loop spans 14 amino acids. Germline loops: CDR1 MNHEY, CDR2 SVGAGI. V trimming: 5 bases; J trimming: 8 bases; junction bases outside the gene matches: 10. The CDR3 sequence: CASSPGQGGKGYTF. The DNA for the CDR3 is TGTGCCAGCAGTCCCGGACAGGGCGGAAAAGGCTACACCTTC.

The chain links TRBV10-1 to TRBJ2-7, with D hard to call. V lost 0 bases to trimming and J lost 2 bases, with 5 bases between them. Germline CDR1 WNHNN, CDR2 SYGVQD (reference sequence). This CDR3 comprises 13 residues. The chain's CDR3 is CASSESPPYEQYF. CDR3 bases: TGCGCCAGCAGTGAGTCCCCACCCTACGAGCAGTACTTC.

This clonotype was detected ten times or more. V gene TRBV5-5 combines with J gene TRBJ2-7; D gene unclear. This CDR3 has 16 residues. With 1 base removed from V and 2 bases from J, the gap between germline ends came to 16 bases. Germline CDR1 and CDR2: SGHKS and YYEKEE (reference sequence). CDR3 region: CASSLRPNPGAYEQYV. The CDR3 nucleotides are TGTGCCAGCAGCTTGCGCCCGAACCCTGGGGCCTACGAGCAGTACGTC.

At least ten counts were recorded for this clonotype. The chain is built from TRBV6-2 or TRBV6-3 and TRBJ1-6, with a tentative D call TRBD1 (6 bases). CDR3 length equals 14 residues. Deletions cut 7 bases from V and 8 bases from J, with 15 bases between. From germline, CDR1 is MNHEY and CDR2 SVGEGT. The CDR3 here is CASTRGQGDSPLHF. As DNA, the CDR3 is TGTGCCAGCACCCGGGGGCAGGGTGATTCACCCCTCCACTTT.

This clonotype was seen at least ten times. V is TRBV5-1 and J is TRBJ2-1, with D unresolved. Per germline, CDR1 SGHRS and CDR2 YFSETQ. This CDR3 is 15 amino acids long. Trimming took 2 bases from V and 1 from J, leaving 10 bases between them. CDR3 sequence: CASSFAAGSYNEQFF. The CDR3 bases are TGCGCCAGCAGCTTTGCGGCAGGTTCCTACAATGAGCAGTTCTTC.

V and J are TRBV4-3 and TRBJ1-2, with D unresolved. The CDR3 has 14 residues. V was trimmed by 0 bases and J by 8 bases, leaving 13 bases between them. Germline values: CDR1 LGHNA, CDR2 YSLEER. The CDR3 DNA sequence: TGCGCCAGCAGCCAAGAGCACCAAATTAGGGGCTACACCTTC. It codes for CASSQEHQIRGYTF.

This clonotype was recorded at least ten times. The gene calls are TRBV6-5 and TRBJ2-3; D is possibly TRBD2 (5 bases). V lost 0 bases and J lost 2, with 12 bases in between. The CDR3 has 16 residues. The germline V gene encodes CDR1 MNHEY and CDR2 SVGAGI. The CDR3 DNA is TGTGCCAGCAGTTACTCATCAGCGGACCTCACAGATACGCAGTATTTT. Its protein is CASSYSSADLTDTQYF.

This clonotype was found many times. The V and J genes are TRBV5-5 and TRBJ2-1; the match to TRBD2 covers 7 bases. The CDR3 loop spans 14 amino acids. Trimming removed 4 bases from V and 8 bases from J; junction bases left unmatched: 9. Germline values: CDR1 SGHKS, CDR2 YYEKEE (reference sequence). This chain's CDR3 is CASSPVTSIHEQFF. The CDR3 nucleotides read TGTGCCAGCAGCCCCGTGACTAGCATCCATGAGCAGTTCTTC.

This clonotype was seen repeatedly, ten times or more. V is TRBV5-1 and J is TRBJ1-4, with 8 bases that match TRBD1. Germline values: CDR1 SGHRS, CDR2 YFSETQ. J gave up 4 bases and V 4 bases, and 9 bases lay outside the gene matches. CDR3 length: 16 amino acids. DNA for the CDR3: TGCGCCAGCAGCCTACAAGGAACAGGGGGTAATGAAAAACTGTTTTTT. Translated, it gives CASSLQGTGGNEKLFF.

This clonotype was observed many times. The genes are TRBV4-3 and TRBJ2-5; D unresolved. V gave up 0 bases and J gave up 2 bases, with 10 bases separating them. Per germline, CDR1 LGHNA and CDR2 YSLEER. The CDR3 contains 15 residues. This CDR3 is CASSQEGSRQETQYF. In DNA form, the CDR3 reads TGCGCCAGCAGCCAAGAGGGCAGCAGACAAGAGACCCAGTACTTC.

There are many counts of this clonotype. The chain links TRBV12-3 or TRBV12-4 to TRBJ2-1; D call uncertain. Deletions cut 4 bases from V and 8 bases from J, with 12 bases between. The CDR3 is made up of 13 amino acids. CDR3 loop: CASSSNVVYEQFF. The CDR3 region has the DNA TGTGCCAGCAGTTCAAATGTAGTCTATGAGCAGTTCTTC.